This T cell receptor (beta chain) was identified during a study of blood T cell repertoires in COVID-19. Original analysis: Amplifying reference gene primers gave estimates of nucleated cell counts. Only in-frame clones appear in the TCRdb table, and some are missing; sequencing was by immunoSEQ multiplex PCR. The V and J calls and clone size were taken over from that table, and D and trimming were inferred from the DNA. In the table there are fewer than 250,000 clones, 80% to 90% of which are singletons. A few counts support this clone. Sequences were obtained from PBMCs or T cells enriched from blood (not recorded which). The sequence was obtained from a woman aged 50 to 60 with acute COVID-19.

CDR3 protein: CASSLTAGNNEQFF. In nucleotides, the CDR3 is TGTGCCAGCAGCTTAACCGCGGGAAACAATGAGCAGTTCTTC. The chain uses TRBV13 and TRBJ2-1; maybe TRBD2 (6 bases). Germline loops: CDR1 PRHDT, CDR2 FYEKMQ (reference sequence). The CDR3 runs 14 residues. V lost 2 bases, J lost 5 bases, and 10 bases lay in between.